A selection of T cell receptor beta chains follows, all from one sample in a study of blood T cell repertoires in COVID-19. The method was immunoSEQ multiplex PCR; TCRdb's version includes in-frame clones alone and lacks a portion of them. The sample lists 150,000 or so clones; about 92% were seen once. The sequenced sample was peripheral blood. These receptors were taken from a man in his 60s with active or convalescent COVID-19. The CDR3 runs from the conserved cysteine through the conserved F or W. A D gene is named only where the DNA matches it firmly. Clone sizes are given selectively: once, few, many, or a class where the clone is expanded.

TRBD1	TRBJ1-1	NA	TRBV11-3	TGTGCCAGCAGCCCGTCGGGGAGGACAGGAGACACTGAAGCTTTCTTT	CASSPSGRTGDTEAFF
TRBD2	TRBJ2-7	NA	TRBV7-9	TGTGCCAGCAGCGCTTTAGTCGGGGGGACTAGCGGTTCCTCCTACGAGCAGTACTTC	CASSALVGGTSGSSYEQYF
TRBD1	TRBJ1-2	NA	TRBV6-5	TGTGCCAGCAGTTACTCTGACAGGGCCGACTATGGCTACACCTTC	CASSYSDRADYGYTF
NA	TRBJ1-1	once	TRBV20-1	TGCAGTGCTAGTTTTACTTTGAACACTGAAGCTTTCTTT	CSASFTLNTEAFF
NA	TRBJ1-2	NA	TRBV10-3	TGTGCCTCAAACGAGGAGGGGACCGACTATGGCTACACCTTC	CASNEEGTDYGYTF
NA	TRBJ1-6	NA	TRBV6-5	TGTGCCAGCAGTTACCGGAGGGGTTACGATAATTCACCCCTCCACTTT	CASSYRRGYDNSPLHF
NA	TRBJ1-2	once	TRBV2	TGTGCCAGCAGTGAAACTCCCTATGGCTACACCTTC	CASSETPYGYTF
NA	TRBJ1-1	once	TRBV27	TGTGCCAGCAGCGAACAGGGCAGGAGGAACACTGAAGCTTTCTTT	CASSEQGRRNTEAFF
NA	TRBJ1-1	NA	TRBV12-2	TGTGCAAGTCGCTGGAGGGTGTTAAAAATGAACACTGAAGCTTTCTTT	CASRWRVLKMNTEAFF
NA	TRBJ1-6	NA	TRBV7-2	TGTGCCAGCAGCCAGGACTGGGATTCACCCCTCCACTTT	CASSQDWDSPLHF
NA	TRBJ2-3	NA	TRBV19	TGTGCCAGTACCCGAAGAGTCCCCGCGGATACGCAGTATTTT	CASTRRVPADTQYF